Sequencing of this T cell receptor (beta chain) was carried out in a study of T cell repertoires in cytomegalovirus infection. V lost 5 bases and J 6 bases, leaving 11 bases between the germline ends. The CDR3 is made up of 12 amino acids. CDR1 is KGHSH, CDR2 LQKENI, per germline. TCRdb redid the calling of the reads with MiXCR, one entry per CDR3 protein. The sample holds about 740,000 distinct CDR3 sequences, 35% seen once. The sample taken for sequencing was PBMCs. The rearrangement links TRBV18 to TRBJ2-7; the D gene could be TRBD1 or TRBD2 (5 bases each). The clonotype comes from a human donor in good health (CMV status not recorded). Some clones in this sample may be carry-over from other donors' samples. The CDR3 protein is CASSGSGLEQYF. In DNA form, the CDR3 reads TGTGCCAGCTCAGGATCGGGGCTCGAGCAGTACTTC.